Following are 11 T cell receptor beta chains from one sample sequenced in a study of cytomegalovirus exposure and HLA in healthy donors. The PCR employed 60 Vbeta primers together with 13 Jbeta primers. Some clones are missing from TCRdb's copy, which holds only in-frame ones; the method was immunoSEQ multiplex PCR. Counted here are about 150,000 clones, approximately 80% occurring once; the ten biggest clones make up approximately 13%. The sequenced material came from PBMCs. The source of these receptors is a man aged 40-49 years in good health and CMV-seropositive.

The V gene is TRBV5-1, the J gene TRBJ2-7; TRBD1 is a possible D gene (6 bases). Germline CDR1 SGHRS, CDR2 YFSETQ. The CDR3 covers 14 residues. The ends were cut back, 0 bases at V and 6 bases at J, with 13 bases in the middle. Here the CDR3 reads CASSLVAGVGEQYF. The CDR3 coding sequence is TGCGCCAGCAGCTTGGTAGCAGGGGTGGGCGAGCAGTACTTC.

The chain carries TRBV7-8 and TRBJ2-3; TRBD2 matches at 12 bases. V lost 7 bases to trimming and J lost 6 bases; unmatched junction nucleotides: 14. The CDR3 has 17 residues. Per germline, CDR1 SGHVS and CDR2 FQNEAQ. CDR3 nucleotide sequence: TGTGCCAGCACCCTGGAGGGGACTAGCGGGCTCTCGGATACGCAGTATTTT. Its protein is CASTLEGTSGLSDTQYF.

The chain recombines TRBV29-1 with TRBJ1-1; weak D call: TRBD1 (6 bases). CDR1 and CDR2 from the germline V gene are SQVTM and ANQGSEA. The CDR3 spans 13 residues. The V and J ends lost 7 bases and 11 bases respectively, with 23 bases between them. The DNA for the CDR3 is TGCAGCGGCTACGACAACAGGGCCCCGGGCGCTTTCTTT. Translating it yields CSGYDNRAPGAFF. Full variable domain (outside the CDR3, taken from reference TRBV29-1 and TRBJ1-1): SAVISQKPSRDICQRGTSLTIQCQVDSQVTMMFWYRQQPGQSLTLIATANQGSEATYESGFVIDKFPISRPNLTFSTLTVSNMSPEDSSIYLCSGYDNRAPGAFFGQGTRLTVV.

V and J are TRBV2 and TRBJ1-2, with a weak D call TRBD1 (5 bases). Germline assignment: CDR1 SNHLY and CDR2 FYNNEI. The germline V and J ends were trimmed by 5 bases and 6 bases, with 13 bases remaining between them. The CDR3 loop spans 13 amino acids. CDR3 region: CASSSVGGDGYTF. In nucleotides, the CDR3 is TGTGCCAGCAGTTCGGTAGGAGGGGATGGCTACACCTTC.

V usage is TRBV5-1 and J usage is TRBJ2-1; 7 positions agree with TRBD1. Germline loops: CDR1 SGHRS, CDR2 YFSETQ. The CDR3 has 14 residues. Trimming cost V 4 bases and J 7 bases; bases outside gene matches: 8. The CDR3 region has the DNA TGCGCCAGCAGCATGAGACAGGGACGGAATGAGCAGTTCTTC. As protein: CASSMRQGRNEQFF.

This clone has just one count. V and J are TRBV14 and TRBJ1-2, with TRBD1 matching over 7 bases. The CDR3 contains 15 residues. J gave up 4 bases and V 5 bases, and 10 bases lay outside the gene matches. Germline loops: CDR1 SGHDN, CDR2 FVKESK. CDR3 DNA: TGTGCCAGCAGCTACACCGGGACAGCCACCTATGGCTACACCTTC. Translated: CASSYTGTATYGYTF.

The V and J genes are TRBV27 and TRBJ2-7; 10 bases agree with TRBD2. The CDR3 totals 13 residues. CDR1 MNHEY and CDR2 SMNVEV come from the germline V gene (reference sequence). V dropped 5 bases and J dropped 5; count of bases not matched to a gene: 3. DNA of the CDR3: TGTGCCAGCAGTAGCGGGAGGGCCCACGAGCAGTACTTC. It translates to CASSSGRAHEQYF.

V is TRBV9 and J is TRBJ2-2; 10 positions agree with TRBD2. The V gene's germline CDR1 is SGDLS and CDR2 YYNGEE. The CDR3 loop spans 16 amino acids. With V trimmed by 2 bases and J by 7 bases, 8 bases remained unmatched. CDR3 coding DNA: TGTGCCAGCAGCGTGGAACTAGCGGGATTGGGCGGGGAGCTGTTTTTT. Protein sequence: CASSVELAGLGGELFF.

The chain uses TRBV5-1 and TRBJ2-2; 7 bases align to TRBD1. The CDR3 extends over 16 amino acids. Germline CDR1 reads SGHRS; CDR2 reads YFSETQ. Trimming took 3 bases from V and 1 from J; bases not matched to a gene: 6. The CDR3 is CASSWDRKKNTGELFF. The CDR3 DNA reads TGCGCCAGCAGCTGGGACAGAAAAAAGAACACCGGGGAGCTGTTTTTT.

This clone was found a few times. The chain links TRBV11-2 to TRBJ2-2, with 12 bases lining up with TRBD2. The V gene's germline CDR1 is SGHAT and CDR2 FQNNGV. J gave up 3 bases and V 6 bases, and 5 bases lay outside the gene matches. The CDR3 runs 16 residues. DNA of the CDR3: TGTGCCAGCAGACACCTAGCGGGAGGGTACACCGGGGAGCTGTTTTTT. Protein sequence: CASRHLAGGYTGELFF.

The chain has TRBV10-2 and TRBJ2-2, with 11 bases aligning to TRBD1. Germline trimming cut 8 bases from V and 5 bases from J; bases unmatched to any gene: 4. This CDR3 region has 14 residues. Germline CDR1 WSHSY, CDR2 SAAADI. CDR3 DNA: TGCGCCAGCGAGGGACAGGGGGGAACCGGGGAGCTGTTTTTT. It translates to CASEGQGGTGELFF.